The 31 T cell receptor beta chains in this list originate from one sample, sequenced in a study of blood T cell repertoires in COVID-19. Using immunoSEQ multiplex PCR, the repertoire was profiled, and TCRdb retains in-frame clones only, with some absent. The sample includes around 290,000 clones, 90% to 95% of them seen just once. The sample comprised peripheral blood. The receptors originated from a woman in her twenties or thirties with COVID-19, enrolled during active disease.

The chain uses TRBV7-2 and TRBJ2-3, with 12 bases matching TRBD2. The CDR3 runs to 15 residues. J gave up 6 bases and V 3 bases, and 4 bases lay outside the gene matches. Per the germline V gene, CDR1 is SGHTA and CDR2 is FQGNSA. This CDR3 reads CASSFRTSGMDTQYF. As DNA, the CDR3 is TGTGCCAGCAGCTTCCGGACTAGCGGGATGGATACGCAGTATTTT. Combining the CDR3 with reference TRBV7-2 and TRBJ2-3 gives the whole variable domain GAGVSQSPSNKVTEKGKDVELRCDPISGHTALYWYRQSLGQGLEFLIYFQGNSAPDKSGLPSDRFSAERTGGSVSTLTIQRTQQEDSAVYLCASSFRTSGMDTQYFGPGTRLTVL.

The count of this clone is one. The rearrangement uses TRBV28 and TRBJ1-4, with D unresolved. The germline V and J ends were trimmed by 4 bases and 7 bases, with 16 bases remaining between them. This CDR3 contains 15 residues. CDR1 MDHEN and CDR2 SYDVKM come from the germline V gene. CDR3 region: CASSYNTGYGEKLFF. The CDR3 nucleotides read TGTGCCAGCAGTTATAATACGGGGTATGGTGAAAAACTGTTTTTT.

The chain combines TRBV19 with TRBJ2-7; TRBD1 is a possible D gene (7 bases). Per germline, CDR1 LNHDA and CDR2 SQIVND (reference sequence). The V gene lost 3 bases and the J gene lost 0 bases, with 18 bases spanning the gap. The CDR3 extends over 17 amino acids. The CDR3 sequence: CASSIQGGRSSSYEQYF. In DNA form, the CDR3 reads TGTGCCAGTAGTATCCAGGGGGGACGCTCGAGCTCCTACGAGCAGTACTTC.

The V call is TRBV19, the J call TRBJ2-7; 7 nucleotides line up with TRBD1. The trim removed 4 bases at V and 0 bases at J, leaving 6 bases unmatched. This CDR3 comprises 15 residues. The V gene's germline CDR1 is LNHDA and CDR2 SQIVND (reference sequence). This CDR3 is CASSNRGRGSYEQYF. Here the CDR3 DNA reads TGTGCCAGTAGTAACAGGGGCCGAGGCTCCTACGAGCAGTACTTC.

This chain joins TRBV2 and TRBJ1-5, with unresolved D. Trimming took off 2 bases at V and 3 bases at J, with 5 bases between the two ends. Germline V gene data show CDR1 as SNHLY and CDR2 as FYNNEI. The CDR3 is 13 amino acids. As DNA, the CDR3 is TGTGCCAGCAGTGAACAGGCCAATCAGCCCCAGCATTTT. This translates into CASSEQANQPQHF.

The chain links TRBV28 to TRBJ1-4; perhaps TRBD1 as D (6 bases). CDR3 length equals 14 residues. V was clipped by 8 bases and J by 8 bases, with 18 bases between them. Germline V gene sequence: CDR1 MDHEN, CDR2 SYDVKM. CDR3: CASGGGRRGEKLFF. The CDR3 nucleotides read TGTGCCAGCGGGGGGGGCAGAAGGGGCGAAAAACTGTTTTTT.

The chain links TRBV19 to TRBJ1-5; tentative D call: TRBD1 (5 bases). The CDR3 totals 15 residues. The germline V gene encodes CDR1 LNHDA and CDR2 SQIVND (reference sequence). V dropped 6 bases and J dropped 0 bases, with 12 bases sitting between them. Here the CDR3 DNA reads TGTGCCAGTAGCTTCACAGGTTATAGCAATCAGCCCCAGCATTTT. Encoded protein: CASSFTGYSNQPQHF. The whole variable domain, filled in from reference TRBV19 and TRBJ1-5, reads DGGITQSPKYLFRKEGQNVTLSCEQNLNHDAMYWYRQDPGQGLRLIYYSQIVNDFQKGDIAEGYSVSREKKESFPLTVTSAQKNPTAFYLCASSFTGYSNQPQHFGDGTRLSIL.

This chain connects TRBV16 to TRBJ1-5; D is ambiguous. Germline V gene lookup returns CDR1 KGHSY and CDR2 FQNENV. This CDR3 has 13 residues. With 4 bases removed from V and 4 bases from J, the gap between germline ends came to 8 bases. The CDR3 spells CASSPSENQPQHF. The CDR3 nucleotides read TGTGCCAGCAGCCCATCGGAGAATCAGCCCCAGCATTTT. The full variable domain, with the rest looked up from reference TRBV16 and TRBJ1-5, is GEEVAQTPKHLVRGEGQKAKLYCAPIKGHSYVFWYQQVLKNEFKFLISFQNENVFDETGMPKERFSAKCLPNSPCSLEIQATKLEDSAVYFCASSPSENQPQHFGDGTRLSIL.

This clone has a count of ten or more. The CDR3 is CASSPTSDSTDTQYF. The DNA for the CDR3 is TGCGCCAGCAGTCCCACTAGCGATTCCACAGATACGCAGTATTTT. The J gene is TRBJ2-3, the V gene TRBV10-2; TRBD2 aligns across 7 bases. The CDR3 sequence is 15 residues long. Trimming took 5 bases from V and 2 from J; bases not matched to a gene: 7. Germline V gene lookup returns CDR1 WSHSY and CDR2 SAAADI.

V usage is TRBV28 and J usage is TRBJ1-4; possibly TRBD1 for D (5 bases). The V gene lost 2 bases and the J gene lost 8 bases, with 18 bases spanning the gap. CDR1 is MDHEN and CDR2 is SYDVKM in the germline V gene. CDR3 length: 16 residues. The CDR3 sequence: CASSLHDLGLGEKLFF. The CDR3 DNA reads TGTGCCAGCAGTTTACATGACTTGGGGCTAGGGGAAAAACTGTTTTTT. Together with reference TRBV28 and TRBJ1-4, the CDR3 gives the full variable domain: DVKVTQSSRYLVKRTGEKVFLECVQDMDHENMFWYRQDPGLGLRLIYFSYDVKMKEKGDIPEGYSVSREKKERFSLILESASTNQTSMYLCASSLHDLGLGEKLFFGSGTQLSVL.

The chain combines TRBV28 with TRBJ1-1; TRBD1 matches 9 bases. V shed 4 bases and J 4 bases; nucleotides not matched to a gene: 4. Germline V gene sequence: CDR1 MDHEN, CDR2 SYDVKM. This CDR3 is 14 amino acids long. The DNA for the CDR3 is TGTGCCAGCAGTTCCCGGGACAGGGCCACTGAAGCTTTCTTT. This sequence encodes CASSSRDRATEAFF.

The CDR3 loop reads CASSQGQGRYYGYTF. CDR3 nucleotide sequence: TGTGCCAGCAGTCAGGGACAGGGGAGATACTATGGCTACACCTTC. This chain uses TRBV28 with TRBJ1-2, with TRBD1 matching over 10 bases. V lost 5 bases and J lost 3; bases outside the gene matches: 6. CDR3 length: 15 amino acids. Germline V gene data show CDR1 as MDHEN and CDR2 as SYDVKM.

This chain links TRBV19 with TRBJ1-2, with 8 bases that match TRBD1. Germline V gene sequence: CDR1 LNHDA, CDR2 SQIVND (reference sequence). This CDR3 has 13 amino acids. V shed 8 bases, J shed 4 bases, and the junction held 6 bases outside the gene matches. The CDR3 DNA sequence: TGTGCCAGTTCAGACAGGGGAGGCTATGGCTACACCTTC. Translation gives CASSDRGGYGYTF.

V and J are TRBV27 and TRBJ1-2; D uncertain. Trimming shortened V by 1 base and J by 3 bases, and 9 bases separated the two germline ends. The V gene's germline CDR1 is MNHEY and CDR2 SMNVEV (reference sequence). The CDR3 is made up of 14 amino acids. CDR3 coding DNA: TGTGCCAGCAGTTTATTTGGCGGATACTATGGCTACACCTTC. Residues: CASSLFGGYYGYTF.

The rearrangement uses TRBV19 and TRBJ1-5; D uncertain. The V gene's germline CDR1 is LNHDA and CDR2 SQIVND (reference sequence). This CDR3 has 16 residues. Trimming pared 6 bases from V and 2 bases from J, leaving 17 bases between. CDR3 in amino acids: CASRERSAPGNQPQHF. Written as DNA, the CDR3 is TGTGCCAGTAGGGAAAGAAGCGCCCCTGGCAATCAGCCCCAGCATTTT.

The J gene is TRBJ2-7, the V gene TRBV5-1, with a possible D match to TRBD2 (5 bases). The CDR3 sequence is 15 residues long. Trimming pared 0 bases from V and 5 bases from J, leaving 15 bases between. Germline CDR1 and CDR2: SGHRS and YFSETQ. This CDR3 is CASSLAAGIVHEQYF. CDR3 nucleotides: TGCGCCAGCAGCTTGGCGGCCGGGATCGTCCACGAGCAGTACTTC.

This chain connects TRBV7-9 to TRBJ1-1; TRBD1 agrees at 7 bases. V lost 6 bases and J lost 6; bases outside the gene matches: 4. The CDR3 covers 12 residues. Germline V gene sequence: CDR1 SEHNR, CDR2 FQNEAQ (reference sequence). CDR3 DNA: TGTGCCAGCAGTTACCAGGGGGCTGAAGCTTTCTTT. As protein: CASSYQGAEAFF. Together with reference TRBV7-9 and TRBJ1-1, the CDR3 gives the full variable domain: DTGVSQNPRHKITKRGQNVTFRCDPISEHNRLYWYRQTLGQGPEFLTYFQNEAQLEKSRLLSDRFSAERPKGSFSTLEIQRTEQGDSAMYLCASSYQGAEAFFGQGTRLTVV.

The chain recombines TRBV19 with TRBJ2-5; TRBD2 aligns across 7 bases. Per the germline V gene, CDR1 is LNHDA and CDR2 is SQIVND (reference sequence). This CDR3 region has 15 residues. V shed 3 bases and J 5 bases; nucleotides not matched to a gene: 9. The CDR3 DNA reads as TGTGCCAGTAGTATGTCGGGGAGGGCCGGGGAGACCCAGTACTTC. Its protein product is CASSMSGRAGETQYF.

The rearrangement uses TRBV15 and TRBJ2-7; the match to TRBD2 covers 9 bases. Trimming took 3 bases from V and 5 from J; bases not matched to a gene: 5. The CDR3 is 14 residues long. CDR1 is LNHNV and CDR2 is YYDKDF in the germline V gene (reference sequence). In nucleotides, the CDR3 is TGTGCCACCAGCAGCGTAGCGGGAGATCACGAGCAGTACTTC. Translated: CATSSVAGDHEQYF.

This clone came up a few times. The rearrangement joins TRBV2 to TRBJ1-3; 8 bases are shared with TRBD1. V was pared by 5 bases and J by 3 bases, with 6 bases of the junction left unmatched. Looked up from germline, CDR1 is SNHLY and CDR2 is FYNNEI. This CDR3 is built from 15 residues. Here the CDR3 reads CASSTGGGYGNTIYF. CDR3 in DNA: TGTGCCAGCAGTACAGGGGGAGGGTATGGAAACACCATATATTTT.

Comments on this clone: Other nucleotide sequences from this sample produce the same CDR3. This sequence joins TRBV27 and TRBJ1-1; no reliable D call. Trimming pared 0 bases from V and 3 bases from J, leaving 5 bases between. The CDR3 length is 13 residues. The germline CDR1 and CDR2 sequences are MNHEY and SMNVEV (reference sequence). Written as DNA, the CDR3 is TGTGCCAGCAGTTTATCCAGGTACACTGAAGCTTTCTTT. Its protein is CASSLSRYTEAFF.

The chain employs TRBV15 and TRBJ1-5, with D possibly being TRBD1 (5 bases). In germline, CDR1 is LNHNV, CDR2 YYDKDF (reference sequence). V gave up 7 bases and J gave up 4 bases, with 17 bases separating them. The CDR3 has 15 amino acids. CDR3 residues: CATTRSAGVNQPQHF. The CDR3 nucleotides are TGTGCCACCACCCGGAGTGCGGGGGTTAATCAGCCCCAGCATTTT.

The chain carries TRBV7-3 and TRBJ2-2; 15 bases line up with TRBD2. This CDR3 is 17 amino acids long. CDR1 and CDR2 (germline): SGHTA, FQGTGA. Losses at the gene ends were 4 bases for V and 6 bases for J; bases not matched to a gene: 6. As DNA, the CDR3 is TGTGCCAGCAGCTCCCGGACTAGCGGGAGGGACTCCGGGGAGCTGTTTTTT. Protein sequence: CASSSRTSGRDSGELFF.

The chain recombines TRBV18 with TRBJ2-2; 10 bases match TRBD1. The CDR3 sequence is 16 residues long. The V segment lost 4 bases and the J segment 5 bases; nucleotides outside the gene matches: 7. Germline V lookup: CDR1 KGHSH, CDR2 LQKENI. DNA of the CDR3: TGTGCCAGCTCACACCGACAGGGGGCCGAAACCGGGGAGCTGTTTTTT. Protein sequence: CASSHRQGAETGELFF.

The J gene is TRBJ2-2, the V gene TRBV9, with 8 nucleotides matching TRBD1. This CDR3 comprises 16 residues. Per germline, CDR1 SGDLS and CDR2 YYNGEE. V was pared by 3 bases and J by 0 bases, with 4 bases of the junction left unmatched. Here the CDR3 DNA reads TGTGCCAGCAGCGATCAACAGGGGGCGAACACCGGGGAGCTGTTTTTT. Translating it yields CASSDQQGANTGELFF.

The chain couples TRBV5-1 to TRBJ2-1, with D tentatively TRBD2 (5 bases). Germline lookup yields CDR1 SGHRS and CDR2 YFSETQ. The CDR3 covers 14 residues. V lost 0 bases and J 8 bases, leaving 12 bases between the germline ends. In DNA form, the CDR3 reads TGCGCCAGCAGCTTGGCTGGGAGTGGGGATGAGCAGTTCTTC. Translating gives CASSLAGSGDEQFF. Together with reference TRBV5-1 and TRBJ2-1, the CDR3 gives the full variable domain: KAGVTQTPRYLIKTRGQQVTLSCSPISGHRSVSWYQQTPGQGLQFLFEYFSETQRNKGNFPGRFSGRQFSNSRSEMNVSTLELGDSALYLCASSLAGSGDEQFFGPGTRLTVL.

This clone was detected a few times. The chain uses TRBV27 and TRBJ2-7, with TRBD2 matching 11 bases. The germline gives CDR1 MNHEY, CDR2 SMNVEV (reference sequence). The CDR3 runs to 15 residues. The V gene end was trimmed by 4 bases and the J gene end by 5 bases; junction bases not matched to a gene: 7. The CDR3: CASSYLLAGAHEQYF. CDR3 DNA sequence: TGTGCCAGCAGTTACTTACTAGCGGGAGCCCACGAGCAGTACTTC.

V gene TRBV21-1 combines with J gene TRBJ2-2; the table's D call, TRBD2, has no DNA check behind it. TRBV21-1 is a pseudogene segment. The CDR3 loop spans 21 amino acids. This CDR3 reads CASSKGGGVSGRAGGTGELFF. DNA for the CDR3: TGTGCCAGCAGCAAAGGAGGGGGGGTTAGCGGGAGGGCCGGCGGCACCGGGGAGCTGTTTTTT.

This chain links TRBV28 with TRBJ1-1, with D tentatively TRBD1 (6 bases). V lost 1 base, J lost 2 bases, and 11 bases lay in between. The CDR3 covers 15 residues. Germline CDR1 is MDHEN and CDR2 is SYDVKM. In nucleotides, the CDR3 is TGTGCCAGCAGTTTATCTCCCAGGGGTAACACTGAAGCTTTCTTT. Translation gives CASSLSPRGNTEAFF.

The CDR3 DNA reads as TGTGCCACAAGCCCGACAGTGAACACTGAAGCTTTCTTT. As protein: CATSPTVNTEAFF. The chain has TRBV15 and TRBJ1-1; possible D gene TRBD1, 5 bases. The CDR3 sequence is 13 residues long. Trimming left V 9 bases short and J 0 bases short, with 11 bases between. CDR1 LNHNV and CDR2 YYDKDF come from the germline V gene (reference sequence).

Here the CDR3 DNA reads TGCGCCAGCAGCCGGGGGACAGGGATGGGGAACACTGAAGCTTTCTTT. Its translation: CASSRGTGMGNTEAFF. The V gene is TRBV10-1, the J gene TRBJ1-1; the match to TRBD1 covers 9 bases. CDR1 and CDR2 (germline): WNHNN, SYGVQD (reference sequence). CDR3 length equals 16 residues. J was trimmed by 1 base and V by 6 bases; bases with no gene match: 9.